Listed here are 18 T cell receptor beta chains from one sample, sequenced in a study of blood T cell repertoires in COVID-19. Only in-frame clones appear in the TCRdb table, and some are missing; sequencing was by immunoSEQ multiplex PCR. The sample yields roughly 66,000 clones, approximately 86% seen once. The source material was peripheral blood. The receptors were gathered from a man aged 55 to 70 with acute or convalescent COVID-19.

This clone was detected a few times. The rearrangement uses TRBV7-2 and TRBJ2-7; D gene uncertain. CDR3 length: 15 residues. Germline-derived CDR1 and CDR2 are SGHTA and FQGNSA. Trimming removed 0 bases at V and 5 bases at J, with 14 bases between. CDR3 nucleotide sequence: TGTGCCAGCAGCTTAGCGCGCGACCCACGGGACGAGCAGTACTTC. This codes for CASSLARDPRDEQYF.

The V call is TRBV2, the J call TRBJ1-1, with a weak D call TRBD1 (6 bases). The CDR3 covers 14 residues. The V gene lost 0 bases and the J gene lost 5 bases, with 10 bases spanning the gap. Germline V gives CDR1 SNHLY, CDR2 FYNNEI. CDR3 region: CASSEALRGTEAFF. In DNA form, the CDR3 reads TGTGCCAGCAGTGAAGCGCTAAGGGGGACTGAAGCTTTCTTT. Drawing the rest from reference TRBV2 and TRBJ1-1, the complete variable domain is EPEVTQTPSHQVTQMGQEVILRCVPISNHLYFYWYRQILGQKVEFLVSFYNNEISEKSEIFDDQFSVERPDGSNFTLKIRSTKLEDSAMYFCASSEALRGTEAFFGQGTRLTVV.

The J gene is TRBJ1-3, the V gene TRBV30; D gene unclear. V shed 3 bases and J shed 4 bases, with 10 bases lying between them. The CDR3 spans 13 residues. CDR1 is GTSNPN, CDR2 SVGIG, per germline (reference sequence). The CDR3, as DNA: TGTGCCTGGAGAGTAGGGAGCGGAAACACCATATATTTT. Its protein product is CAWRVGSGNTIYF.

V usage is TRBV6-1 and J usage is TRBJ1-2; D gene uncertain. Trimming took off 1 base at V and 6 bases at J, with 9 bases between the two ends. There are 13 residues in the CDR3. Germline V CDR1 and CDR2: MNHNS, SASEGT. The CDR3 is CASSEGSLHGYTF. The CDR3, as DNA: TGTGCCAGCAGTGAAGGGAGTTTACATGGCTACACCTTC.

This rearrangement joins TRBV5-6 to TRBJ2-3, with 12 bases identical to TRBD2. Germline assignment: CDR1 SGHDT and CDR2 YYEEEE. V shed 0 bases, J shed 1 base, and the junction held 3 bases outside the gene matches. CDR3 length equals 17 residues. CDR3 sequence (DNA): TGTGCCAGCAGCTTGGGACTAGCGGGGGCCGGCACAGATACGCAGTATTTT. Its protein product is CASSLGLAGAGTDTQYF.

The chain has TRBV2 and TRBJ1-1, with 8 bases aligning to TRBD1. J lost 12 bases, V lost 5 bases, and 8 bases had no gene match. This CDR3 is 12 amino acids long. From germline, CDR1 is SNHLY and CDR2 FYNNEI. The CDR3 DNA follows: TGTGCCAGCAGTCGTCTTGGGACAGGATCTTTCTTT. Translating it yields CASSRLGTGSFF. The variable domain in full, completed from reference TRBV2 and TRBJ1-1, reads EPEVTQTPSHQVTQMGQEVILRCVPISNHLYFYWYRQILGQKVEFLVSFYNNEISEKSEIFDDQFSVERPDGSNFTLKIRSTKLEDSAMYFCASSRLGTGSFFGQGTRLTVV.

Written as DNA, the CDR3 is TGTGCCGCTAGGAGGGGAAGGAACACTGAAGCTTTCTTT. Encoded protein: CAARRGRNTEAFF. The chain recombines TRBV2 with TRBJ1-1, with a possible D match to TRBD1 (5 bases). V lost 11 bases to trimming and J lost 1 base, with 14 bases between them. The length of the CDR3 is 13 residues. The germline gives CDR1 SNHLY, CDR2 FYNNEI. Complete variable domain (other parts from reference TRBV2 and TRBJ1-1): EPEVTQTPSHQVTQMGQEVILRCVPISNHLYFYWYRQILGQKVEFLVSFYNNEISEKSEIFDDQFSVERPDGSNFTLKIRSTKLEDSAMYFCAARRGRNTEAFFGQGTRLTVV.

This chain joins TRBV12-3 or TRBV12-4 and TRBJ1-4; D is undetermined. The CDR3 is 13 amino acids. V was shortened by 2 bases and J by 11 bases, with 12 bases between the two germline ends. The CDR3 loop reads CASSLSEVPKLFF. The CDR3, as DNA: TGTGCCAGCAGTTTAAGTGAGGTCCCGAAACTGTTTTTT.

This sequence joins TRBV30 and TRBJ1-6, with 7 nucleotides matching TRBD1. The CDR3 contains 16 residues. CDR1 is GTSNPN and CDR2 is SVGIG in the germline V gene (reference sequence). J lost 7 bases, V lost 4 bases, and 13 bases had no gene match. CDR3 in amino acids: CAWTRRAGGRNSPLHF. CDR3 bases: TGTGCCTGGACTAGAAGGGCAGGGGGTCGGAATTCACCCCTCCACTTT.

Remarks on this clone: At one end the junction does not follow the germline gene, possibly because of a read error. The rearrangement links TRBV18 to TRBJ2-7, with D possibly matching TRBD1 (5 bases). Germline lookup yields CDR1 KGHSH and CDR2 LQKENI. There are 13 residues in the CDR3. The CDR3 sequence: CASSSPRVHEQYF. CDR3 sequence (DNA): TGTGCCAGCTCATCACCCAGGGTTCACGAGCAGTACTTC.

The rearrangement uses TRBV5-5 and TRBJ1-4; D not resolved. V was cut by 4 bases and J by 7 bases, with 17 bases left in between. Per the germline V gene, CDR1 is SGHKS and CDR2 is YYEKEE (reference sequence). This CDR3 region has 15 residues. The CDR3 nucleotides read TGTGCCAGCAGCCCGTACGGCCAAACGGGTGAAAAACTGTTTTTT. This sequence encodes CASSPYGQTGEKLFF.

The CDR3 bases are TGTGCCAGCAGTTTGAGCGGGAGCACAGATACGCAGTATTTT. Amino acid sequence: CASSLSGSTDTQYF. The chain employs TRBV28 and TRBJ2-3; maybe TRBD2 (6 bases). Trimming cost V 3 bases and J 0 bases, with 7 bases left between them. Germline V gene sequence: CDR1 MDHEN, CDR2 SYDVKM. This CDR3 contains 14 residues.

This clone was recorded once. V and J are TRBV6-6 and TRBJ1-1; 8 bases align to TRBD1. The CDR3 contains 17 residues. Germline assignment: CDR1 MNHNY and CDR2 SVGAGI (reference sequence). J gave up 1 base and V 5 bases, and 12 bases lay outside the gene matches. The CDR3 is CASSPFSTGTGNTEAFF. CDR3 coding DNA: TGTGCCAGCAGTCCCTTCTCCACCGGGACAGGGAACACTGAAGCTTTCTTT.

The chain couples TRBV25-1 to TRBJ1-4; D ambiguous. CDR1 is MGHDK, CDR2 SYGVNS, per germline. The CDR3 has 11 amino acids. With 4 bases removed from V and 10 bases from J, the gap between germline ends came to 7 bases. For the CDR3, the DNA is TGTGCCAGCAGTGCCAGTGGAAAACTGTTTTTT. Protein sequence: CASSASGKLFF.

The J gene is TRBJ1-2, the V gene TRBV11-3; 8 bases align to TRBD1. Trimming took 5 bases from V and 3 from J; bases not matched to a gene: 11. The CDR3 has 16 residues. The germline V gene has CDR1 SGHNT and CDR2 YENEEA. CDR3 DNA: TGTGCCAGCAGCCCCGCCGGGACAGGCGGAGACTATGGCTACACCTTC. Residues: CASSPAGTGGDYGYTF.

The chain carries TRBV2 and TRBJ1-5; possible D gene TRBD1, 6 bases. In germline, CDR1 is SNHLY, CDR2 FYNNEI. This CDR3 region has 15 residues. V was shortened by 7 bases and J by 4 bases, with 17 bases between the two germline ends. The chain's CDR3 is CASTRKGGSNQPQHF. The CDR3 DNA reads as TGTGCCAGCACCCGAAAGGGGGGGTCTAATCAGCCCCAGCATTTT.

There are a few counts of this clone. In the same sample, other DNA sequences code for this CDR3. The chain employs TRBV6-2 or TRBV6-3 and TRBJ1-1, with D hard to call. Per the germline V gene, CDR1 is MNHEY and CDR2 is SVGEGT. This CDR3 has 13 amino acids. Trimming pared 0 bases from V and 2 bases from J, leaving 4 bases between. The CDR3: CASSYSANTEAFF. CDR3 nucleotides: TGTGCCAGCAGTTACTCAGCTAACACTGAAGCTTTCTTT.

CDR3 coding DNA: TGTGCCAGCAGCTTGGGAGGTTCTGAGACCCAGTACTTC. This gives the protein CASSLGGSETQYF. The V call is TRBV25-1, the J call TRBJ2-5; the D gene is possibly TRBD2 (6 bases). With 6 bases removed from V and 5 bases from J, the gap between germline ends came to 13 bases. This CDR3 region has 13 residues. CDR1 is MGHDK and CDR2 is SYGVNS in the germline V gene.